This TCR beta chain originates from a study of siplizumab effects on memory and regulatory T cells. Study-wide results and limits: Mappable alloreactive CD4+ clones came from Treg cells more than 60% of the time on average with siplizumab, against about 26% in controls.

Produced via immunoSEQ multiplex PCR; TCRdb's table is partial and in-frame only. This table holds over 85,000 clones, roughly 94% found once. This clone occurred once. Its antigen is unidentified. The specimen was non-Treg CD4+ T cells sorted from blood. The receptor was derived from a human donor in good health.

The CDR3 nucleotides are TGTGCCAGTAGTATCGGACAGGGGCTTTTGTACGAGCAGTACTTC. Translation gives CASSIGQGLLYEQYF. The gene calls are TRBV19 and TRBJ2-7, with TRBD1 matching 9 bases. The CDR3 spans 15 residues. The trim removed 3 bases at V and 4 bases at J, leaving 7 bases unmatched. The V gene's germline CDR1 is LNHDA and CDR2 SQIVND (reference sequence).